This T cell receptor (beta chain) was sequenced during a study of Ad26.COV2.S vaccination and SARS-CoV-2 variants (dated by TCRdb to about 2021). A note on the overall study: Vaccine-arm donors came from COV1001, a multicentre, randomized, double-blind, placebo-controlled phase I-IIa trial of Ad26.COV2.S in healthy adults. Ad26.COV2.S was administered intramuscularly at 5 x 10^10 or 1 x 10^11 viral particles, either as a single shot or as two shots given 56 days apart. Participants in the trial were split at random into five groups of five each, receiving low-dose or high-dose Ad26.COV2.S once or twice, or else placebo on both occasions. TCRbeta repertoire sequencing served as the tool for gauging how specific and how broad the SARS-CoV-2-reactive T cell receptors were following Ad26.COV2.S vaccination. The TCR-sequenced set comprised approximately 30 samples: some 19 Ad26.COV2.S vaccine recipients, 5 placebo recipients and 8 SARS-CoV-2 convalescent individuals. Investigators did not know the trial group allocation while performing experiments and assessing outcomes.

CDR1 is given as SNHLY and CDR2 as FYNNEI, both from the germline V gene. The V end loses 4 bases and the J end loses 7 bases, and a stretch of 5 bases separates them. Including cysteine and phenylalanine, the CDR3 has 11 amino acids. The DNA shown is the 33-base CDR3, in frame from base 1. The sample's treatment or condition label is to be understood as: approximately 18 received Ad26.COV2.S at low or high dose, single or two shots; a few received placebo; per-sample allocation not given. Repertoires of vaccine and placebo recipients were sequenced from samples taken on day 63 after the first injection. Between 29 July and 7 August 2020, Cohort 1b enrolled approximately 26 adults aged 18-55 years at one site in Boston, USA. Ad26.COV2.S was a replication-incompetent adenovirus type 26 vector that expressed a prefusion-stabilized SARS-CoV-2 spike protein derived from the original Wuhan strain. TCRbeta CDR3 regions were sequenced with the immunoSEQ Assay. After extraction, genomic DNA underwent amplification by bias-controlled multiplex PCR, followed by high-throughput sequencing. The paper's data handling went like this. To quantify the absolute abundance of every unique TCRbeta CDR3 region, sequences were collapsed and filtered. T cell fraction was estimated by normalization of TCRbeta template counts to usable DNA, with usable DNA being measured through amplification of reference genes present in all nucleated cells. Repertoire TCRs were annotated as SARS-CoV-2-specific by exact matching of V gene, CDR3 amino acid sequence and J gene to a known reactive TCR set. The reference SARS-CoV-2 TCR set was derived from MIRA and filtered for enrichment in COVID-19-positive ImmuneCODE repertoires, a step that removed public or cross-reactive TCRs. Drawing on the MIRA antigens, annotated TCRs were analysed further at the level of specific ORF or position within ORF. Breadth was defined as the number of annotated unique rearrangements divided by the total number of unique productive rearrangements, and depth was defined as the summed frequency of the annotated unique rearrangements. Two-sided Wilcoxon rank-sum tests were used to compare TCR breadth between groups. This is the immuneACCESS table as TCRdb keeps it, with only in-frame sequences that have V and J called. A part of the clones is gone; compared with another copy, unresolved V genes explain less than half, and the rest is unexplained. From that table come the V and J calls and clone size; the DNA was used to work out D and trimming. This sample holds around 320,000 clones; around 84% were observed only once. 1.9% of the sample rests with the top ten.

A note on this clone: Its antigen is still unknown. No clone much larger than this one lies a single base away; base qualities are absent.

What the study reported, not specific to this receptor: Substantial breadth of spike-specific CD8+ and CD4+ T cell responses was reported after vaccination. The study lacked the statistical power to compare responses across vaccine doses or regimens. Higher spike-specific TCR breadth was observed in Ad26.COV2.S recipients than in placebo recipients (P = 0.0014). The authors noted that total T cell responses may have been underestimated by the TCR breadth and depth analyses. Non-spike TCR breadth was comparable between vaccine and placebo recipients, consistent with the vaccine containing only spike.

The sequencing here drew on peripheral blood, taken in a trial of Ad26.COV2.S vaccine versus placebo. The clonotype comes from a person aged 18-60 years who received the Ad26.COV2.S COVID-19 vaccine or a placebo. The V and J genes are TRBV2 and TRBJ2-1; no D gene call is confident. The CDR3 loop reads CASSVGNEQFF. In nucleotide form, the sequence is TGTGCCAGCAGTGTCGGGAATGAGCAGTTCTTC. Supplemented by the reference TRBV2 and TRBJ2-1 proteins around the CDR3, the complete variable domain is EPEVTQTPSHQVTQMGQEVILRCVPISNHLYFYWYRQILGQKVEFLVSFYNNEISEKSEIFDDQFSVERPDGSNFTLKIRSTKLEDSAMYFCASSVGNEQFFGPGTRLTVL.